This T cell receptor (beta chain) was retrieved from a study of beta chain features in type 1 diabetes. The overall study: Patients and healthy donors were similar in age, gender and cell yields. Findings of the study overall: Cells expressing TCR highly could be over-represented by cDNA sequencing. Significant though moderate, a shortening of TCRB CDR3s appeared in all four CD4+ subsets of Type 1 diabetes patients.

Via CD45RO/CCR7/CD25/CD127/CD95/CD27, cells of the CD4+ naive, central memory, regulatory and stem cell-like memory subsets were sorted. Remarks on this clone: The antigen remains undetermined.

The junction had 1 base not matched to a gene; V was cut back by 1 base and J by 9 bases. Germline values: CDR1 LGHNT, CDR2 FRNRAP. The CDR3 has 14 amino acids. The authors reverse transcribed all of the isolated RNA, so sequencing captured expressed TCRB transcripts. Only in-frame clones appear in the TCRdb table, and some are missing; sequencing was by immunoSEQ multiplex PCR. The sample holds about 340,000 clones, roughly 8% seen once. What was sequenced was central memory CD4+ T cells from blood. The receptor was isolated from a woman aged 18 to 35 in good health. The chain joins TRBV12-5 to TRBJ2-1; 12 bases are shared with TRBD2. As DNA, the CDR3 is TGTGCTAGTGGTTTGGGACTAGCGGGAGCTGAGCAGTTCTTC. It codes for CASGLGLAGAEQFF.